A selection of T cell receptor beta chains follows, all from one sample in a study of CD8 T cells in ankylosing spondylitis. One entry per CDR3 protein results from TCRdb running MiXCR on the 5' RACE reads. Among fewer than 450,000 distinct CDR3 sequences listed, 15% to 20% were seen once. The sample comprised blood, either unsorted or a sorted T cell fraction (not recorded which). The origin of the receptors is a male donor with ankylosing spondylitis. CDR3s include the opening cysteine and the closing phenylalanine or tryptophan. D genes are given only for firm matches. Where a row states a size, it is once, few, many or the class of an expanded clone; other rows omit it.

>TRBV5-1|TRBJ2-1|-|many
TGCGCCAGCAGCTTAGGAGGGGGGCTCTACAATGAGCAGTTCTTC
CASSLGGGLYNEQFF
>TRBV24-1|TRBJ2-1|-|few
TGTGCCACCGGATCTACTTCCTACAATGAGCAGTTCTTC
CATGSTSYNEQFF
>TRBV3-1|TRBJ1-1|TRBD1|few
TGTGCCAGCAACCGACAGGGGGCGCTTACTGAAGCTTTCTTT
CASNRQGALTEAFF
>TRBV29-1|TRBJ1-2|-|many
TGCAGCGTCGGAAGTAACTATGGCTACACCTTC
CSVGSNYGYTF
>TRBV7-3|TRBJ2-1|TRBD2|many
TGTGCCAGCAGCGTCGGACTAGCGGGGGGAACCTCCTACAATGAGCAGTTCTTC
CASSVGLAGGTSYNEQFF
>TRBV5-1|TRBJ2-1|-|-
TGCGCCAGCAGCTCCGTCCCTTTGGAGTCCAATGAGCAGTTCTTC
CASSSVPLESNEQFF
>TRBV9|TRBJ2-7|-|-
TGTGCCAGCAGCCGATTTGACGGGCAGGGATACGAGCAGTACTTC
CASSRFDGQGYEQYF
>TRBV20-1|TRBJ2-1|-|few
TGCAGTGCTACAGACATCTGGCAGTTCTTC
CSATDIWQFF
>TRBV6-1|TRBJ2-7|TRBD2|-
TGTGCCAGCAGTGATGTCTCTAGCGGGACTCCCTACGAGCAGTACTTC
CASSDVSSGTPYEQYF
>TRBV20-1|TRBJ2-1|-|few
TGCAGTGCTGGTGGGCTCGGATATGAGCAGTTCTTC
CSAGGLGYEQFF
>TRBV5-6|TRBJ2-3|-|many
TGTGCCAGCAGCTTGTTGGGCAGGCTACTCACAGATACGCAGTATTTT
CASSLLGRLLTDTQYF
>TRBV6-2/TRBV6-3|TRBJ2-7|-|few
TGTGCCAGCAGTTATGATAGGGGCTACGAGCAGTACTTC
CASSYDRGYEQYF
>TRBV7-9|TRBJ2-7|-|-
TGTGCCAGCAGCTCTTTAAGGGGGACGGAAACCTACGAGCAGTACTTC
CASSSLRGTETYEQYF
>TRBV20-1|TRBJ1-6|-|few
TGCAGTGCTAGTGAGGGTGGTAATTCACCCCTCCACTTT
CSASEGGNSPLHF
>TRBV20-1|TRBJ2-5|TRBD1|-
TGCTGCTTACAGGGGGCTACCGAGACCCAGTACTTC
CCLQGATETQYF
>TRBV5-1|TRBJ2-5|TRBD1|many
TGCGCCAGCAGCTTTTCGACAGGGGGCTTTGAGACCCAGTACTTC
CASSFSTGGFETQYF
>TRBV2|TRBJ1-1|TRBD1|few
TGTGCCAGCAGTGTACTCCCGGGACAGGGGGGTCCTGAAGCTTTCTTT
CASSVLPGQGGPEAFF
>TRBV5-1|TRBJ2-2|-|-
TGCGCCAGCAGCTTGATGGGACCGAACACCGGGGAGCTGTTTTTT
CASSLMGPNTGELFF
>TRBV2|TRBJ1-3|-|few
TGTGCCAGCAGCGAAGACAGCAGGTCTGGAAACACCATATATTTT
CASSEDSRSGNTIYF
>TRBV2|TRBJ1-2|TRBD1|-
TGTGCCAGAACCCGGGGGGCAGGGGGAAACTATGGCTACACCTTC
CARTRGAGGNYGYTF
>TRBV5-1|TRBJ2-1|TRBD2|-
TGCGCCAGCAGCACCTTTAGCGGGGGGAACTACAATGAGCAGTTCTTC
CASSTFSGGNYNEQFF
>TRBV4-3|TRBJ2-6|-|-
TGCGCCAGCAGCGTGGGGGGTAGCTCTTCTGGGGCCAACGTCCTGACTTTC
CASSVGGSSSGANVLTF
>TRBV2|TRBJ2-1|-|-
TGTGCCAGCAGTGAAGCGCTAGCGAAGGCTGAGCAGTTCTTC
CASSEALAKAEQFF
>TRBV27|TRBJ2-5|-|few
TGTGCCAGCAGTTTATCGATTACCAGTCAAGAGACCCAGTACTTC
CASSLSITSQETQYF
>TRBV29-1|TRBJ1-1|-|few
TGCAGCGTTGACAGGGGCGGTGAAGCTTTCTTT
CSVDRGGEAFF
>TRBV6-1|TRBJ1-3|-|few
TGTGCCAGCAGTGATACTTTCTCTGGAAACACCATATATTTT
CASSDTFSGNTIYF
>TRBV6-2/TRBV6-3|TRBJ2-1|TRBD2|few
TGTGCCAGCAGGCAATACACTAGCGCGCCCTACAATGAGCAGTTCTTC
CASRQYTSAPYNEQFF
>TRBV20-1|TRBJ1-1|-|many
TGCAGTGCTAGAGATCTTGCCGGGGGGAACACTGAAGCTTTCTTT
CSARDLAGGNTEAFF
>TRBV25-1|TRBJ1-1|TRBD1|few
TGTGCCAGCAGTGAAGTAGGGGGCTATACTGAAGCTTTCTTT
CASSEVGGYTEAFF
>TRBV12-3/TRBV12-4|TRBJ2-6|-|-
TGTGCCAGCAGCGGACGGTCCGGGGCCAACGTCCTGACTTTC
CASSGRSGANVLTF
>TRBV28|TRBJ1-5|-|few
TGTGCCAGCCTCTCCCGGGCCCTCAATCAGCCCCAGCATTTT
CASLSRALNQPQHF
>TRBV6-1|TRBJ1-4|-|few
TGTGCCAGTACTTTTGGACTGAGAGAAAAACTGTTTTTT
CASTFGLREKLFF
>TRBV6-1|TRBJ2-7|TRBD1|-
TGTGCCAGCAGGCCAGCCACGGGACAGCCTTACGAGCAGTACTTC
CASRPATGQPYEQYF